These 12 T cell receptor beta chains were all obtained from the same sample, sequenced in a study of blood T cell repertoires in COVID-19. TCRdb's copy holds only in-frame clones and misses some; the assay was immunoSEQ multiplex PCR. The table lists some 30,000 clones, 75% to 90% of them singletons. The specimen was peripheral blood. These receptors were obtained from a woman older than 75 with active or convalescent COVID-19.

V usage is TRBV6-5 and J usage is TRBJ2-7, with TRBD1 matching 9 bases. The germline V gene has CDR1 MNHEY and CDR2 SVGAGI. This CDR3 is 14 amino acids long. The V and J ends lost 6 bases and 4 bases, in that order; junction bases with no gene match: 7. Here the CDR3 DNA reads TGTGCCAGCAGGCAGACAGGGGGGGGATACGAGCAGTACTTC. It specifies CASRQTGGGYEQYF.

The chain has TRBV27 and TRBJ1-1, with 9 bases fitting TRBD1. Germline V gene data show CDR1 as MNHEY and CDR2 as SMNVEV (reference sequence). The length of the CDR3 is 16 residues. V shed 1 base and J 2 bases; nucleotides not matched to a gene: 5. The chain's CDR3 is CASSLLPGQGNTEAFF. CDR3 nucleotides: TGTGCCAGCAGTTTATTGCCGGGACAGGGAAACACTGAAGCTTTCTTT.

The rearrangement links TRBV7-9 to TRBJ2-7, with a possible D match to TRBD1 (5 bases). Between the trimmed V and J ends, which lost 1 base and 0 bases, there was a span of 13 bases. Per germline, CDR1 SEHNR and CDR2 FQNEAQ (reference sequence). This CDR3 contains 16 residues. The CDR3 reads CASSLVAGISSYEQYF. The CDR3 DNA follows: TGTGCCAGCAGCTTAGTAGCAGGGATTAGCTCCTACGAGCAGTACTTC.

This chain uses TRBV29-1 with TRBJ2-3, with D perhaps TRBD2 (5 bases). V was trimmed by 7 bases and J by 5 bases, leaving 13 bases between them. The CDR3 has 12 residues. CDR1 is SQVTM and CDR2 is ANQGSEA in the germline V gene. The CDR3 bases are TGCAGCGGCAACCCCGCGGGAGATACGCAGTATTTT. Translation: CSGNPAGDTQYF.

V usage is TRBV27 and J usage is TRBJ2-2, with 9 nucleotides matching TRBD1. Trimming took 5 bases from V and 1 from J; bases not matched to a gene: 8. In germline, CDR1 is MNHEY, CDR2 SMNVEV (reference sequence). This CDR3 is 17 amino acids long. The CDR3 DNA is TGTGCCAGCAGTCAACGGGGACAGGGCGGGAACACCGGGGAGCTGTTTTTT. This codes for CASSQRGQGGNTGELFF.

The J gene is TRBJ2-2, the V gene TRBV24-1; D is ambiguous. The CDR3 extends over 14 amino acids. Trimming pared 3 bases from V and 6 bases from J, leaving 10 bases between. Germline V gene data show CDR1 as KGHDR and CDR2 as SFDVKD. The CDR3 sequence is CATSDPRRSGELFF. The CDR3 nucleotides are TGTGCCACCAGTGATCCCCGGAGATCCGGGGAGCTGTTTTTT.

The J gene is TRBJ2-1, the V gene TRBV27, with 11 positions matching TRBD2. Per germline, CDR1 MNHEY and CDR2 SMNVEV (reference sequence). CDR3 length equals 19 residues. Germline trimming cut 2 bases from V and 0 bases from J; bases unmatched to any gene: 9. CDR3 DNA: TGTGCCAGCAGTTTAAGGGGTCCTAGCGGGGGGCACTCCTACAATGAGCAGTTCTTC. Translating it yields CASSLRGPSGGHSYNEQFF.

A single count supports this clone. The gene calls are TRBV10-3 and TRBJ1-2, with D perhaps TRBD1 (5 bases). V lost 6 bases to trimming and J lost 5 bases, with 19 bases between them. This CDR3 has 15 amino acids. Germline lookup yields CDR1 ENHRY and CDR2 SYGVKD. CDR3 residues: CAISAVEGPLYGYTF. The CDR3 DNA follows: TGTGCCATCAGCGCCGTGGAGGGGCCGTTATATGGCTACACCTTC.

CDR3 nucleotides: TGTGCCAGCACGCCTACAGGGGGTGGCTACACCTTC. Amino acid sequence: CASTPTGGGYTF. The chain is built from TRBV6-5 and TRBJ1-2, with 8 bases identical to TRBD1. J was trimmed by 7 bases and V by 7 bases; bases with no gene match: 5. Germline V gene sequence: CDR1 MNHEY, CDR2 SVGAGI. This CDR3 is built from 12 residues.

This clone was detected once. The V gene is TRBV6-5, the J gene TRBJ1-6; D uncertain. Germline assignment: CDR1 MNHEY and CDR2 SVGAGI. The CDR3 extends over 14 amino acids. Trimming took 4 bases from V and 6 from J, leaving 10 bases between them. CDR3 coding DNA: TGTGCCAGCAGTTCCCGTCAGCGTAATTCACCCCTCCACTTT. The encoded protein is CASSSRQRNSPLHF.

In DNA, the CDR3 is TGTGCCAGCAGAGTCGGACAGGGGGCGCAGAATTCACCCCTCCACTTT. Its protein is CASRVGQGAQNSPLHF. The chain couples TRBV6-6 to TRBJ1-6, with TRBD1 identical over 11 bases. The CDR3 consists of 16 residues. V gave up 6 bases and J gave up 7 bases; unmatched junction bases: 8. Per the germline V gene, CDR1 is MNHNY and CDR2 is SVGAGI (reference sequence).

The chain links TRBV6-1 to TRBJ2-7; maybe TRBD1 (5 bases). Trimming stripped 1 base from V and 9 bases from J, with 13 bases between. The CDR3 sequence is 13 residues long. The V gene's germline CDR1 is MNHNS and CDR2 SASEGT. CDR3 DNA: TGTGCCAGCAGTGAAGGGTGGGGCCAGCGGCAGTACTTC. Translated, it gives CASSEGWGQRQYF.